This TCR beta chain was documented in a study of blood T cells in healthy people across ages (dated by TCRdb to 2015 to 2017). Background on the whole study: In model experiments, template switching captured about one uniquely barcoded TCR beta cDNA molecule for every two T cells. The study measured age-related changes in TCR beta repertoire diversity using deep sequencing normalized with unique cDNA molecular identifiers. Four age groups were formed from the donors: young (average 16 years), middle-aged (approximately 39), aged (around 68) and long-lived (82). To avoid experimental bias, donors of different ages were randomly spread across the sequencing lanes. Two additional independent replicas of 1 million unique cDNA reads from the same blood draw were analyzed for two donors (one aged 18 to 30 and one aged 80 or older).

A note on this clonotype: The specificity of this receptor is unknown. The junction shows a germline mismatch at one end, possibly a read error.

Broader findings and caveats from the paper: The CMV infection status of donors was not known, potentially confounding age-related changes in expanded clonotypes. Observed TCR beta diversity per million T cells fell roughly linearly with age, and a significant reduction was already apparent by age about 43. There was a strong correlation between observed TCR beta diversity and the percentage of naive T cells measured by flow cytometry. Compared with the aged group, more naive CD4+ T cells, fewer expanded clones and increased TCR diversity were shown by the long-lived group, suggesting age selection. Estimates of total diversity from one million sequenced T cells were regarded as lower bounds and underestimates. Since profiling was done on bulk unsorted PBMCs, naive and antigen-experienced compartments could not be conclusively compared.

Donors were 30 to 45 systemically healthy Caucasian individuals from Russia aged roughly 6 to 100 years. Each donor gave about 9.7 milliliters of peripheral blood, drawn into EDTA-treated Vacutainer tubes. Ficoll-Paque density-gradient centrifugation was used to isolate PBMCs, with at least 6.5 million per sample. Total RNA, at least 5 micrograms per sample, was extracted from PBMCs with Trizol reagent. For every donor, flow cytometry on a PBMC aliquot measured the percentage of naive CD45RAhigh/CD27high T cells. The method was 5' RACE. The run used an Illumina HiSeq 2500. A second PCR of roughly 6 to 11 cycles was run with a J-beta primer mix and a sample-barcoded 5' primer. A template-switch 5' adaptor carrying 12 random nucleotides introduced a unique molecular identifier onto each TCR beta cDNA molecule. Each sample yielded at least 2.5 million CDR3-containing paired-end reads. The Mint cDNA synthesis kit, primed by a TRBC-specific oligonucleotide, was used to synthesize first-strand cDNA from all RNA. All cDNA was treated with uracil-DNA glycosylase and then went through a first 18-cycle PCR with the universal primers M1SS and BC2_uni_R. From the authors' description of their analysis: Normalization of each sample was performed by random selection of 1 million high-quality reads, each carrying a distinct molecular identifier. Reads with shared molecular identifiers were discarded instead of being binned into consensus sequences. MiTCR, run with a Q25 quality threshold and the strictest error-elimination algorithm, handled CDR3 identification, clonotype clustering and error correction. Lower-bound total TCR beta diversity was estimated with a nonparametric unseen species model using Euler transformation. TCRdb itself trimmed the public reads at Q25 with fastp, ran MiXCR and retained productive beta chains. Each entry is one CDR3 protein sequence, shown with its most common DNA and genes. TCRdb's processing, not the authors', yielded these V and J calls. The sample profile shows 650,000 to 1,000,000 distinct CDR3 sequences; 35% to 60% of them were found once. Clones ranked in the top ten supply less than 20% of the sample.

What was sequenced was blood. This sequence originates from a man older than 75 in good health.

The bases read TGCAGTGCTGGAGATGATACAGGGTGGGACACAGATACGCAGTATTTT. It specifies CSAGDDTGWDTDTQYF. The sequence is built from TRBV20-1 and TRBJ2-3; the D segment could be TRBD1, given 6 matching bases. Measured from the cysteine to the phenylalanine, the CDR3 is 16 residues long. Only CDR3 DNA remains: 48 bases, in frame from the first base. The germline V gene (reference sequence) specifies DFQATT as CDR1 and SNEGSKA as CDR2.